The 25 T cell receptor beta chains below come from one sample, sequenced in a study of blood T cell repertoires in COVID-19. Here immunoSEQ multiplex PCR was the method, and the copy in TCRdb shows in-frame clones only, minus some. The sample lists about 330,000 clones; around nine tenths were seen once. Sequenced: peripheral blood. Every receptor here comes from a woman in her fifties or sixties with active or convalescent COVID-19.

The chain has TRBV7-2 and TRBJ1-5; perhaps TRBD1 as D (5 bases). CDR1 SGHTA and CDR2 FQGNSA come from the germline V gene. V lost 0 bases and J lost 5, with 14 bases in between. The CDR3 loop spans 16 amino acids. CDR3 residues: CASSLAGGVRDQPQHF. The DNA for the CDR3 is TGTGCCAGCAGCTTAGCGGGGGGTGTAAGGGATCAGCCCCAGCATTTT.

The V gene is TRBV6-4, the J gene TRBJ2-1; maybe TRBD2 (6 bases). Germline V gene data show CDR1 as MRHNA and CDR2 as SNTAGT. The CDR3 is made up of 19 amino acids. Trimming removed 5 bases from V and 5 bases from J, with 28 bases in between. Here the CDR3 reads CASSLDPLAASASNNEQFF. The CDR3 nucleotides are TGTGCCAGCAGTCTCGACCCACTGGCGGCTAGCGCATCTAACAATGAGCAGTTCTTC.

The chain uses TRBV12-3 or TRBV12-4 and TRBJ1-5, with 7 bases identical to TRBD1. The CDR3 has 13 residues. The V segment lost 5 bases and the J segment 8 bases; nucleotides outside the gene matches: 6. The CDR3 sequence is CASSQGTDKPQHF. The CDR3, as DNA: TGTGCCAGCAGTCAAGGGACAGACAAGCCCCAGCATTTT.

J is TRBJ1-5 and V is TRBV7-3, with TRBD1 matching over 7 bases. CDR3 size: 13 residues. V gave up 4 bases and J gave up 4 bases; unmatched junction bases: 1. Germline V CDR1 and CDR2: SGHTA, FQGTGA. Written as DNA, the CDR3 is TGTGCCAGCAGCTGGGGACAGAATCAGCCCCAGCATTTT. It specifies CASSWGQNQPQHF.

The rearrangement uses TRBV10-3 and TRBJ1-5; maybe TRBD1 (5 bases). CDR1 ENHRY and CDR2 SYGVKD come from the germline V gene. V dropped 2 bases and J dropped 4 bases, with 9 bases sitting between them. The CDR3 is 14 amino acids. The CDR3 nucleotides read TGTGCCATCAGTGAGGGGGCAAGGAATCAGCCCCAGCATTTT. It specifies CAISEGARNQPQHF.

This chain's CDR3 is CAISEPQQGANIQYF. CDR3 bases: TGTGCCATCAGTGAGCCCCAACAGGGGGCGAACATTCAGTACTTC. V and J are TRBV10-3 and TRBJ2-4, with TRBD1 identical over 9 bases. The CDR3 loop spans 15 amino acids. The V gene end was trimmed by 2 bases and the J gene end by 7 bases; junction bases not matched to a gene: 6. Germline V CDR1 and CDR2: ENHRY, SYGVKD.

The chain carries TRBV7-8 and TRBJ2-1, with 7 nucleotides matching TRBD2. The CDR3 has 16 residues. V lost 2 bases, J lost 2 bases, and 6 bases stayed unmatched. Germline CDR1 SGHVS, CDR2 FQNEAQ. This chain's CDR3 is CASSLSSSGTYNEQFF. DNA for the CDR3: TGTGCCAGCAGCTTATCCTCTAGCGGCACCTACAATGAGCAGTTCTTC. Filled out from reference TRBV7-8 and TRBJ2-1, the complete variable domain reads GAGVSQSPRYKVAKRGQDVALRCDPISGHVSLFWYQQALGQGPEFLTYFQNEAQLDKSGLPSDRFFAERPEGSVSTLKIQRTQQEDSAVYLCASSLSSSGTYNEQFFGPGTRLTVL.

The rearrangement uses TRBV15 and TRBJ2-7, with a weak D call TRBD1 (5 bases). The CDR3 runs to 14 residues. CDR1 LNHNV and CDR2 YYDKDF come from the germline V gene (reference sequence). V shed 1 base and J shed 4 bases, with 11 bases lying between them. The CDR3 sequence is CATSRGTNLYEQYF. The CDR3 coding sequence is TGTGCCACCAGCAGAGGGACAAACCTTTACGAGCAGTACTTC.

CDR3 nucleotide sequence: TGCAGCGCCCCCGTGTTATATGGCTACACCTTC. Protein product: CSAPVLYGYTF. V gene TRBV29-1 combines with J gene TRBJ1-2; D unresolved. The V gene's germline CDR1 is SQVTM and CDR2 ANQGSEA. CDR3 size: 11 residues. Trimming took off 7 bases at V and 5 bases at J, with 11 bases between the two ends.

The chain recombines TRBV27 with TRBJ2-1; 9 bases map to TRBD1. V shed 5 bases and J 6 bases; nucleotides not matched to a gene: 5. This CDR3 is 14 amino acids long. Germline CDR1 and CDR2: MNHEY and SMNVEV (reference sequence). CDR3 region: CASSTGTGINEQFF. The CDR3 nucleotides read TGTGCCAGCAGTACCGGGACAGGGATCAATGAGCAGTTCTTC.

V usage is TRBV6-5 and J usage is TRBJ1-2; 9 bases line up with TRBD1. V trimming: 5 bases; J trimming: 8 bases; junction bases outside the gene matches: 9. Germline V gene lookup returns CDR1 MNHEY and CDR2 SVGAGI. The CDR3 consists of 14 residues. CDR3 amino acids: CASSTPQGAKGYTF. As DNA, the CDR3 is TGTGCCAGCAGTACCCCACAGGGGGCGAAAGGCTACACCTTC.

This chain connects TRBV29-1 to TRBJ2-5, with 12 bases lining up with TRBD1. Trimming at V came to 6 bases and at J to 5 bases, leaving 7 bases not matched to a gene. The CDR3 covers 14 residues. Germline lookup yields CDR1 SQVTM and CDR2 ANQGSEA. The CDR3: CSVGGTGGWETQYF. The CDR3 DNA is TGCAGCGTGGGCGGGACAGGGGGCTGGGAGACCCAGTACTTC.

The chain links TRBV5-1 to TRBJ2-5, with D possibly matching TRBD1 (6 bases). Trimming stripped 0 bases from V and 2 bases from J, with 17 bases between. This CDR3 contains 17 residues. Germline V gene data show CDR1 as SGHRS and CDR2 as YFSETQ. This CDR3 reads CASSLGGRGQLQETQYF. The CDR3 coding sequence is TGCGCCAGCAGCTTGGGAGGCAGGGGCCAGTTGCAAGAGACCCAGTACTTC.

This clone was seen a single time. The rearrangement links TRBV19 to TRBJ1-1, with D tentatively TRBD1 (6 bases). Germline loops: CDR1 LNHDA, CDR2 SQIVND (reference sequence). Between the trimmed V and J ends, which lost 6 bases and 11 bases, there was a span of 25 bases. The CDR3 sequence is 15 residues long. Written as DNA, the CDR3 is TGTGCCAGTAGGAACGTGGCTTCTGACAGGTACGCCGCTTTCTTT. Translation: CASRNVASDRYAAFF.

The chain has TRBV7-6 and TRBJ2-3; 8 positions agree with TRBD2. J lost 0 bases, V lost 5 bases, and 7 bases had no gene match. Germline V gives CDR1 SGHVS, CDR2 FNYEAQ. The CDR3 loop spans 16 amino acids. This CDR3 is CASSRTTSVSTDTQYF. The CDR3 DNA is TGTGCCAGCAGCCGAACGACTAGCGTTAGCACAGATACGCAGTATTTT.

The chain couples TRBV14 to TRBJ1-1; D is undetermined. The length of the CDR3 is 13 residues. Per germline, CDR1 SGHDN and CDR2 FVKESK. Trimming took off 2 bases at V and 5 bases at J, with 9 bases between the two ends. CDR3 loop: CASSQTQRTEAFF. The CDR3 coding sequence is TGTGCCAGCAGCCAAACCCAGCGGACTGAAGCTTTCTTT.

The chain recombines TRBV7-6 with TRBJ2-7; possible D gene TRBD2, 6 bases. In germline, CDR1 is SGHVS, CDR2 FNYEAQ. The CDR3 consists of 14 residues. V lost 4 bases, J lost 2 bases, and 12 bases lay in between. The CDR3 DNA reads TGTGCCAGCAGCTCACTGGGAGGAACCTACGAGCAGTACTTC. It translates to CASSSLGGTYEQYF. Supplemented by reference TRBV7-6 and TRBJ2-7, the full variable domain reads GAGVSQSPRYKVTKRGQDVALRCDPISGHVSLYWYRQALGQGPEFLTYFNYEAQQDKSGLPNDRFSAERPEGSISTLTIQRTEQRDSAMYRCASSSLGGTYEQYFGPGTRLTVT.

The chain has TRBV4-1 and TRBJ2-7, with TRBD1 identical over 8 bases. Germline V gene sequence: CDR1 MGHRA, CDR2 YSYEKL. The CDR3 length is 16 residues. V shed 0 bases, J shed 6 bases, and the junction held 10 bases outside the gene matches. The CDR3 is CASSQEPQGAGLEQYF. CDR3 DNA sequence: TGCGCCAGCAGCCAAGAGCCCCAGGGGGCTGGACTCGAGCAGTACTTC.

The V gene is TRBV5-4, the J gene TRBJ2-2, with a tentative D call TRBD1 (5 bases). Trimming stripped 4 bases from V and 4 bases from J, with 11 bases between. The CDR3 consists of 14 residues. Germline CDR1 SGHNT, CDR2 YYREEE (reference sequence). The CDR3, as DNA: TGTGCCAGCAGCCTTCGACAGTCCACCGGGGAGCTGTTTTTT. It yields the protein CASSLRQSTGELFF.

The chain carries TRBV19 and TRBJ2-3; D is perhaps TRBD1 (6 bases). CDR1 is LNHDA and CDR2 is SQIVND in the germline V gene (reference sequence). The CDR3 covers 19 residues. V was pared by 1 base and J by 6 bases, with 26 bases between. This CDR3 is CASSIGTWGTSKVADTQYF. The CDR3 DNA reads as TGTGCCAGTAGTATAGGAACTTGGGGGACATCAAAAGTAGCGGATACGCAGTATTTT.

In its sample, this clone was seen a few times. V gene TRBV2 combines with J gene TRBJ2-1; 8 nucleotides match TRBD2. Germline CDR1 and CDR2: SNHLY and FYNNEI. The V and J ends lost 7 bases and 0 bases, in that order; junction bases with no gene match: 5. The CDR3 spans 15 residues. CDR3 protein: CASISSGSSYNEQFF. In DNA, the CDR3 is TGTGCCAGCATTTCAAGCGGGAGCTCCTACAATGAGCAGTTCTTC.

The chain recombines TRBV7-9 with TRBJ2-7; the D gene is possibly TRBD1 (6 bases). The length of the CDR3 is 17 residues. V gave up 5 bases and J gave up 0 bases, with 20 bases separating them. Germline V CDR1 and CDR2: SEHNR, FQNEAQ (reference sequence). The CDR3 sequence: CASSGDRTHDYSYEQYF. Here the CDR3 DNA reads TGTGCCAGCAGCGGCGACAGGACTCACGACTACTCCTACGAGCAGTACTTC.

V and J are TRBV7-2 and TRBJ2-1; TRBD2 matches at 8 bases. CDR1 SGHTA and CDR2 FQGNSA come from the germline V gene. Trimming cost V 4 bases and J 0 bases; bases outside gene matches: 5. This CDR3 comprises 16 residues. The chain's CDR3 is CASSSSGTSSYNEQFF. The CDR3, as DNA: TGTGCCAGCAGCTCATCCGGGACTAGCTCCTACAATGAGCAGTTCTTC.

The table lists this clone with a few counts. The gene calls are TRBV3-1 (or the pseudogene TRBV3-2) and TRBJ1-2, with D perhaps TRBD1 (6 bases). The germline V gene has CDR1 LGHDT and CDR2 YNNKEL (reference sequence). The CDR3 consists of 16 residues. Trimming left V 1 base short and J 7 bases short, with 19 bases between. CDR3 nucleotides: TGTGCCAGCAGCCAAGGCGTGCAGGGGCCCCTAAGTGGCTACACCTTC. Translated, it gives CASSQGVQGPLSGYTF.

This chain uses TRBV4-2 with TRBJ1-1; D unclear. The CDR3 is made up of 15 amino acids. Germline values: CDR1 LGHNA, CDR2 YNFKEQ. V was trimmed by 6 bases and J by 2 bases, leaving 16 bases between them. CDR3 amino acids: CASRPSEVANTEAFF. The CDR3 region has the DNA TGTGCCAGCAGGCCAAGCGAGGTAGCCAACACTGAAGCTTTCTTT.